The rows below give T cell receptor beta chains drawn from one sample of a study of OX40 agonist ivuxolimab in advanced cancers. Method: immunoSEQ multiplex PCR; TCRdb's copy keeps in-frame clones and lacks some. The sample carries tens of thousands of clones, under 95% recorded once. The sequenced sample was CD4+ or CD8+ T cells sorted from blood, obtained in a trial of the OX40 agonist ivuxolimab. Source of these receptors: an adult with an advanced solid tumor such as melanoma, head and neck, liver or kidney cancer. CDR3s include the opening cysteine and the closing phenylalanine or tryptophan. The D gene is left open where the match is weak.

TRBV19	TRBJ2-2	TRBD2	TGTGCCAGTAGTGGACCTAGCGGGACTTACACCGGGGAGCTGTTTTTT	CASSGPSGTYTGELFF
TRBV5-5	TRBJ2-1	TRBD2	TGTGCCAGCAGCTTGGCGGTTAGCGGGAGCGGGGGCAATGAGCAGTTCTTC	CASSLAVSGSGGNEQFF
TRBV28	TRBJ1-1	.	TGTGCCAGCAGTTTAGGGACCCCGGGGACTGAAGCTTTCTTT	CASSLGTPGTEAFF
TRBV18	TRBJ1-1	.	TGTGCCAGCTCATCGACAGGGAACACTGAAGCTTTCTTT	CASSSTGNTEAFF
TRBV2	TRBJ2-3	TRBD2	TGTGCCAGCAGTGACTTCTCCCTAGCGGGAGTGGGAGATACGCAGTATTTT	CASSDFSLAGVGDTQYF
TRBV18	TRBJ1-2	.	TGTGCCAGCTCACCCGAGGGACGGGCGGGGAAGAACTCCTATGGCTACACCTTC	CASSPEGRAGKNSYGYTF
TRBV18	TRBJ2-3	TRBD2	TGTGCCAGCTCACCACCGCCCGGACTAGCGGGAAAGTCGGATACGCAGTATTTT	CASSPPPGLAGKSDTQYF
TRBV5-1	TRBJ2-3	.	TGCGCCAGCAGCCTCCTCCCCGGGACGGGAGTAGGGGCAGATACGCAGTATTTT	CASSLLPGTGVGADTQYF
TRBV5-5	TRBJ1-1	.	TGTGCCAGCAGGCGGACAGTGAACACTGAAGCTTTCTTT	CASRRTVNTEAFF
TRBV30	TRBJ2-1	TRBD2	TGTGCCGGCTCGGGGACTAGCGGGATAGGTGAGCAGTTCTTC	CAGSGTSGIGEQFF
TRBV19	TRBJ2-7	TRBD2	TGTGCCAGTAGTGTGCTAGCGGGAGTTCAAGCCTACGAGCAGTACTTC	CASSVLAGVQAYEQYF
TRBV14	TRBJ1-1	TRBD1	TGTGCCAGCAGCTTTGGACAGGGGGCTGAAGCTTTCTTT	CASSFGQGAEAFF
TRBV7-2	TRBJ2-1	.	TGTGCCAGCAGCTTGGCTGTCTATGAGCAGTTCTTC	CASSLAVYEQFF
TRBV6-5	TRBJ1-2	TRBD1	TGTGCCAGCAGTCGGACAGGGCCCTATGGCTACACCTTC	CASSRTGPYGYTF
TRBV29-1	TRBJ2-1	.	TGCAGCGTTGCGGCCGGGCCTGAGCAGTTCTTC	CSVAAGPEQFF
TRBV7-9	TRBJ2-7	TRBD2	TGTGCCAGCAGCTTAGGGACTAGCGGGCCCTCCTCCTACGAGCAGTACTTC	CASSLGTSGPSSYEQYF
TRBV11-2	TRBJ2-2	TRBD2	TGTGCCAGCAGCCTTACTAGCGGAATGAACACCGGGGAGCTGTTTTTT	CASSLTSGMNTGELFF
TRBV20-1	TRBJ2-3	.	TGCAGTGCTAGGGAGACAGATACGCAGTATTTT	CSARETDTQYF
TRBV18	TRBJ2-3	.	TGTGCCAGCTCCCTCCAGGGGGGGGCGCGATCGGATACGCAGTATTTT	CASSLQGGARSDTQYF
TRBV9	TRBJ2-7	.	TGTGCCAGCAGCCCTACGACGGGGGAGCAGTACTTC	CASSPTTGEQYF
TRBV7-3	TRBJ2-1	TRBD2	TGTGCCAGCAGCTTGCCCCCGACTAGCGGGAGTACAAATGAGCAGTTCTTC	CASSLPPTSGSTNEQFF
TRBV28	TRBJ2-7	TRBD2	TGTGCCAGCAGTCCGCCTCCGTCTAGCGGGAGCGAGCAGTACTTC	CASSPPPSSGSEQYF
TRBV4-1	TRBJ2-1	.	TGCGCCAGCAGCCAAGAAATCTATTCCAATGAGCAGTTCTTC	CASSQEIYSNEQFF
TRBV7-9	TRBJ2-3	TRBD2	TGTGCCAGCAGCACCCGACTAGCGGAGTTTACAGATACGCAGTATTTT	CASSTRLAEFTDTQYF
TRBV27	TRBJ2-3	TRBD2	TGTGCCAGCAGTTTCAGAAGCAGCGGGAGGGCCGTGGGGACAGATACGCAGTATTTT	CASSFRSSGRAVGTDTQYF
TRBV27	TRBJ2-2	.	TGTGCCAGCAGTTTTACAGGGAACACCGGGGAGCTGTTTTTT	CASSFTGNTGELFF
TRBV5-4	TRBJ2-5	.	TGTGCCAGCAGCTTGCCCCCAGGGACCCAGTACTTC	CASSLPPGTQYF
TRBV7-3	TRBJ2-2	.	TGTGCCAGCAGCTTACTCGGGACATCGAACACCGGGGAGCTGTTTTTT	CASSLLGTSNTGELFF
TRBV18	TRBJ1-1	TRBD1	TGTGCCAGCTCGACAATCTACAGGGGATCGGACACTGAAGCTTTCTTT	CASSTIYRGSDTEAFF
TRBV5-1	TRBJ2-5	.	TGCGCCAGCAGCTTGGTTAGCTCCCCAGGGGAGACCCAGTACTTC	CASSLVSSPGETQYF